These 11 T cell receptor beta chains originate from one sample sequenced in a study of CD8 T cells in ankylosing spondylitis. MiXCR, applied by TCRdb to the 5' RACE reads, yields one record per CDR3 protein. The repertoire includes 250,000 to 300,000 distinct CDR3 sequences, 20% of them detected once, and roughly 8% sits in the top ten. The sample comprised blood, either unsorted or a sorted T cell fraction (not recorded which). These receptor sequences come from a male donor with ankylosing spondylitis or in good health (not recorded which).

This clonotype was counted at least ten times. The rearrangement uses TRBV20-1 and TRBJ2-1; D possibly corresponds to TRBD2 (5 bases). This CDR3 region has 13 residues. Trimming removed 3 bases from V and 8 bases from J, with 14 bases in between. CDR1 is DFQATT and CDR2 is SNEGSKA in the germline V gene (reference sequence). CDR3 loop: CSASRLERHEQFF. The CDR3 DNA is TGCAGTGCTAGCCGTTTGGAGCGGCATGAGCAGTTCTTC.

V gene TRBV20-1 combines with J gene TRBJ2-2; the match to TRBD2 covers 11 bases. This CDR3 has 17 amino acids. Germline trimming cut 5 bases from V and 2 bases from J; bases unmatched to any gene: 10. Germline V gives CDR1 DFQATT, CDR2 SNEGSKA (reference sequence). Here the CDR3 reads CSAPIMRLAGNTGELFF. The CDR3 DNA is TGCAGTGCTCCCATTATGCGACTAGCGGGAAACACCGGGGAGCTGTTTTTT.

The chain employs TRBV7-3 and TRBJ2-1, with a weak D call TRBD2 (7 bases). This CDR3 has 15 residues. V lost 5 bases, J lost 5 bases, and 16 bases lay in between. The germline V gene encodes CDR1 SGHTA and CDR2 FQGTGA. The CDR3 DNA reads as TGTGCCAGCAGCCCCGGGGGGCCTAGGGACAATGAGCAGTTCTTC. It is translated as CASSPGGPRDNEQFF.

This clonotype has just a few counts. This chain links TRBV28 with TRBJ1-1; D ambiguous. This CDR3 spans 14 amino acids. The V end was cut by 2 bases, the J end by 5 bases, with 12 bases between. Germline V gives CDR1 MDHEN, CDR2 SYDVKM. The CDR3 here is CASSLIGGRTEAFF. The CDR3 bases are TGTGCCAGCAGTTTAATAGGAGGGCGAACTGAAGCTTTCTTT.

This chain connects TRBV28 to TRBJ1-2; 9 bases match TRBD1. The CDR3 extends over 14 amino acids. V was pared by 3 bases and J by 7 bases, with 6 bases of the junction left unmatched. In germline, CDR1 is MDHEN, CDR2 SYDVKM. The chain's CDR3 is CASSFTGGKLGYTF. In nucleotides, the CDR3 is TGTGCCAGCAGTTTCACAGGGGGCAAGCTTGGCTACACCTTC.

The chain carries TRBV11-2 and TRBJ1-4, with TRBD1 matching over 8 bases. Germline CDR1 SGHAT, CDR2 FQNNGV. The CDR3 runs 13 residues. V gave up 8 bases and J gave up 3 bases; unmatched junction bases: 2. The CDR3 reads CASGQGANEKLFF. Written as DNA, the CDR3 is TGTGCCAGCGGACAGGGAGCTAATGAAAAACTGTTTTTT.

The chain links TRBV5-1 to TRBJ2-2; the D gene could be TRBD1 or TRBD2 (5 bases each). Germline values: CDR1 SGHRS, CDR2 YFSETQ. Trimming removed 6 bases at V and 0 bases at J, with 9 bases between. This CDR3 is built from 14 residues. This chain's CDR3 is CASTGPPNTGELFF. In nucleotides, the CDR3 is TGCGCCAGCACGGGACCACCGAACACCGGGGAGCTGTTTTTT.

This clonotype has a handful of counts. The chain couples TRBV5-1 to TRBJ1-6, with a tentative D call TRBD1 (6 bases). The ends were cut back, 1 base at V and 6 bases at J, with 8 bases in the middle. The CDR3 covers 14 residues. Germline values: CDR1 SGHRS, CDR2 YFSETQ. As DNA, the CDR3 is TGCGCCAGCAGCTTGCAGGGGCTTAATTCACCCCTCCACTTT. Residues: CASSLQGLNSPLHF.

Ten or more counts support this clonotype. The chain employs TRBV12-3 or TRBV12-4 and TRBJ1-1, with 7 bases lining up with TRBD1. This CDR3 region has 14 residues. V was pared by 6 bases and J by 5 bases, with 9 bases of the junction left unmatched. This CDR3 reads CASSVTGKATEAFF. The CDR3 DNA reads TGTGCCAGCAGCGTGACAGGGAAAGCGACTGAAGCTTTCTTT.

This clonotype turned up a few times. CDR3 in amino acids: CATSLVATDTQYF. CDR3 DNA sequence: TGTGCCACCAGTTTAGTCGCGACAGATACGCAGTATTTT. The chain joins TRBV24-1 to TRBJ2-3; no clear D gene. V lost 6 bases and J 3 bases, leaving 9 bases between the germline ends. Germline CDR1 KGHDR, CDR2 SFDVKD. CDR3 length: 13 amino acids.

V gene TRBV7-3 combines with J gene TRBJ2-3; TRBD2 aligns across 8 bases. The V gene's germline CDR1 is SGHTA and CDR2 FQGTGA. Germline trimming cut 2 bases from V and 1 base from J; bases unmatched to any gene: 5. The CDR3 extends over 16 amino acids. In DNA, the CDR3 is TGTGCCAGCAGCTTAGGTAGCGGGGCTGGCACAGATACGCAGTATTTT. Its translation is CASSLGSGAGTDTQYF.